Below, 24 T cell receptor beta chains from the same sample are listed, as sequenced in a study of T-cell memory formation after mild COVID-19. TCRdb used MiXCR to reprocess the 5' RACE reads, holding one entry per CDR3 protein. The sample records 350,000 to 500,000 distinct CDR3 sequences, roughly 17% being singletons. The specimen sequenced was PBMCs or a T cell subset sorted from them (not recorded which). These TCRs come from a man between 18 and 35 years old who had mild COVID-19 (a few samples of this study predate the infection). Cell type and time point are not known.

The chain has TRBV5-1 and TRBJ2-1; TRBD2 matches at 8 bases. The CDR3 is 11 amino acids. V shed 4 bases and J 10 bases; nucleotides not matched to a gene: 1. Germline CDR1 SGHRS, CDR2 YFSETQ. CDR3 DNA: TGCGCCAGCAGCGTAGCGGGGGAGCAGTTCTTC. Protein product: CASSVAGEQFF.

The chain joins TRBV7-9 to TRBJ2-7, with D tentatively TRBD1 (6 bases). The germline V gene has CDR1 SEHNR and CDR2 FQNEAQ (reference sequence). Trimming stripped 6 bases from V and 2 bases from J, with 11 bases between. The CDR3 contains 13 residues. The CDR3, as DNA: TGTGCCAGCAGGGGGGCCGGGACCTACGAGCAGTACGTC. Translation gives CASRGAGTYEQYV.

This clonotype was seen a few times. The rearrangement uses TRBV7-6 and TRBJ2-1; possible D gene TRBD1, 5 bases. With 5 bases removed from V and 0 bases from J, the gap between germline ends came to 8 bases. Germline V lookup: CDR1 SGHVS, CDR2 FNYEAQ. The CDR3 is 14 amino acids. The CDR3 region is CASSTGSSYNEQFF. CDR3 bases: TGTGCCAGCAGCACAGGTAGCTCCTACAATGAGCAGTTCTTC.

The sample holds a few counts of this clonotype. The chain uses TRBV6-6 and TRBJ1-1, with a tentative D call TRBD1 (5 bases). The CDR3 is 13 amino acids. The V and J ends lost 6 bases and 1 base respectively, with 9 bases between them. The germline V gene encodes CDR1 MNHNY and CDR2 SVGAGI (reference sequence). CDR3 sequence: CASRRQKNTEAFF. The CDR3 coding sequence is TGTGCCAGCAGGCGACAGAAGAACACTGAAGCTTTCTTT.

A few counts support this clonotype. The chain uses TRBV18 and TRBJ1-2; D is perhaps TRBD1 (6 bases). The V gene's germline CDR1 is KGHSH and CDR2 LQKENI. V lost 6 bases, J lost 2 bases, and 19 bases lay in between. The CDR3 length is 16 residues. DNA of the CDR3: TGTGCCAGCTCTCTTAACGGGGGGCTGGGGAACTATGGCTACACCTTC. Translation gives CASSLNGGLGNYGYTF.

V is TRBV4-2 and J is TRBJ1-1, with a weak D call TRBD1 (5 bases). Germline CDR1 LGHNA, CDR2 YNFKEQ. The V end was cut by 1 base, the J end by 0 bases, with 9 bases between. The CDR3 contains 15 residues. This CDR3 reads CASSQGEGLNTEAFF. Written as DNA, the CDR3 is TGTGCCAGCAGCCAAGGTGAGGGGTTGAACACTGAAGCTTTCTTT.

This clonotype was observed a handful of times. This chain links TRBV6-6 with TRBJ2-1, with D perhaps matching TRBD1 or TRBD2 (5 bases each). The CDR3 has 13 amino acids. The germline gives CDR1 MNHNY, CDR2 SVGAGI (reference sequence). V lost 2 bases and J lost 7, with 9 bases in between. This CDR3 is CASSYGGRNEQFF. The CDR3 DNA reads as TGTGCCAGCAGTTACGGGGGTCGGAATGAGCAGTTCTTC.

The CDR3 spells CASSQDYRYTEAFF. The CDR3 DNA sequence: TGTGCCAGCAGCCAAGACTACAGGTACACTGAAGCTTTCTTT. The chain joins TRBV14 to TRBJ1-1; a possible D gene is TRBD1 (5 bases). Trimming stripped 0 bases from V and 3 bases from J, with 8 bases between. The CDR3 is made up of 14 amino acids. CDR1 is SGHDN and CDR2 is FVKESK in the germline V gene. Filled out from reference TRBV14 and TRBJ1-1, the complete variable domain reads EAGVTQFPSHSVIEKGQTVTLRCDPISGHDNLYWYRRVMGKEIKFLLHFVKESKQDESGMPNNRFLAERTGGTYSTLKVQPAELEDSGVYFCASSQDYRYTEAFFGQGTRLTVV.

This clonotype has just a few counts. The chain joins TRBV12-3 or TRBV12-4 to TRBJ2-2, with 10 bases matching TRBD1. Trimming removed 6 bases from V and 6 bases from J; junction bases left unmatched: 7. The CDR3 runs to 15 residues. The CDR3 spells CASSRDRGIPGELFF. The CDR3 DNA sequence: TGTGCCAGCAGCCGGGACAGGGGTATTCCCGGGGAGCTGTTTTTT.

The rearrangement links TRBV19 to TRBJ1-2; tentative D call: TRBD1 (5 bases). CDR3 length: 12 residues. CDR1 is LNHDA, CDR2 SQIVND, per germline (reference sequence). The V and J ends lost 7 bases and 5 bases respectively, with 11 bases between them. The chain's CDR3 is CASTVGGYGYTF. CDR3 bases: TGTGCCAGTACCGTTGGGGGGTATGGCTACACCTTC.

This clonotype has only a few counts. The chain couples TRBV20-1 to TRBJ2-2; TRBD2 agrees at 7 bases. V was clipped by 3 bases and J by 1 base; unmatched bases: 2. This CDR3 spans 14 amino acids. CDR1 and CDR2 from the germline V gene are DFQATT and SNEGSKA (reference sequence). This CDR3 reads CSARGGGNTGELFF. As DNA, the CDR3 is TGCAGTGCTAGGGGCGGGGGGAACACCGGGGAGCTGTTTTTT.

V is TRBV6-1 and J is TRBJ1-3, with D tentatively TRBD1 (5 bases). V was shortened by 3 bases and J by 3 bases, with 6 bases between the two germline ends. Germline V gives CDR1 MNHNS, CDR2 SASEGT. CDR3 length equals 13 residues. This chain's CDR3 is CASSERGGNTIYF. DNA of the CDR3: TGTGCCAGCAGTGAGAGGGGTGGAAACACCATATATTTT.

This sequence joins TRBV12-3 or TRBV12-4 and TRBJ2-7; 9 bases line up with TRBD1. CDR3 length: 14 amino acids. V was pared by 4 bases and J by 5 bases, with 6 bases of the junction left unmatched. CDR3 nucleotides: TGTGCCAGCAGTTCTGGGACAGGGAGGAACGAGCAGTACTTC. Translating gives CASSSGTGRNEQYF.

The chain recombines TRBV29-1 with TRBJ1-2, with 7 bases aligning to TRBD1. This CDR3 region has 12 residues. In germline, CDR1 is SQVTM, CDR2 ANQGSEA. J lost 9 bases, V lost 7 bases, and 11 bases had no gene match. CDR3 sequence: CSARHRGVSYTF. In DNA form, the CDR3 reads TGCAGCGCCCGACACAGGGGAGTAAGCTACACCTTC.

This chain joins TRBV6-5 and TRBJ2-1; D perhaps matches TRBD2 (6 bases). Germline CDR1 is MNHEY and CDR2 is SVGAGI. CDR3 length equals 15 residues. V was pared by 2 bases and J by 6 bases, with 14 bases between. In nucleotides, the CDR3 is TGTGCCAGCAGTTACGAATTCACTAGCACCAATGAGCAGTTCTTC. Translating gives CASSYEFTSTNEQFF.

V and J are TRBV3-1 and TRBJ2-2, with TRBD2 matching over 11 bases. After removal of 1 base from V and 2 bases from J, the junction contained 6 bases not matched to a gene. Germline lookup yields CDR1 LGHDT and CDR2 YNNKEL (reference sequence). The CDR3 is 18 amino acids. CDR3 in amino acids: CASSQGASGGTNTGELFF. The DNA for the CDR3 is TGTGCCAGCAGCCAAGGGGCTAGCGGGGGGACTAACACCGGGGAGCTGTTTTTT. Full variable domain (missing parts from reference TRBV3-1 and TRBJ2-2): DTAVSQTPKYLVTQMGNDKSIKCEQNLGHDTMYWYKQDSKKFLKIMFSYNNKELIINETVPNRFSPKSPDKAHLNLHINSLELGDSAVYFCASSQGASGGTNTGELFFGEGSRLTVL.

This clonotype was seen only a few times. In DNA, the CDR3 is TGTGCCAGCAGCTTAGAGAGTTCGGCGGGGCACCCAGAAGCTTTCTTT. Amino acid sequence: CASSLESSAGHPEAFF. The gene calls are TRBV7-6 and TRBJ1-1; the D gene is possibly TRBD1 (5 bases). CDR1 and CDR2 from the germline V gene are SGHVS and FNYEAQ. The CDR3 is 16 residues long. Trimming removed 1 base from V and 8 bases from J, with 20 bases in between.

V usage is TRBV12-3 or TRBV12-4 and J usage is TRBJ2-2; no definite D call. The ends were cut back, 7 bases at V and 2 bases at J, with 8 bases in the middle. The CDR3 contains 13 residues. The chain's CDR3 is CASTDFNTGELFF. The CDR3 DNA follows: TGTGCCAGCACCGACTTCAACACCGGGGAGCTGTTTTTT.

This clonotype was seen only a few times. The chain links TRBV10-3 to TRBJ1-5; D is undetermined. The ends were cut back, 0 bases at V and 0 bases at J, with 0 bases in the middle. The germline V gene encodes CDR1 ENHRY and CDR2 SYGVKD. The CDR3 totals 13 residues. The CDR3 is CAISESSNQPQHF. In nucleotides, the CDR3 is TGTGCCATCAGTGAGTCTAGCAATCAGCCCCAGCATTTT.

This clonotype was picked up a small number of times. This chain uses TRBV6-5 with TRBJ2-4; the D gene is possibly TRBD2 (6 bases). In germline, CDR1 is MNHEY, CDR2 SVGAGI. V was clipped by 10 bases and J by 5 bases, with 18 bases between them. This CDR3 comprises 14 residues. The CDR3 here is CATRRRGRENIQYF. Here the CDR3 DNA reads TGTGCCACCAGGCGGAGGGGCCGGGAAAACATTCAGTACTTC.

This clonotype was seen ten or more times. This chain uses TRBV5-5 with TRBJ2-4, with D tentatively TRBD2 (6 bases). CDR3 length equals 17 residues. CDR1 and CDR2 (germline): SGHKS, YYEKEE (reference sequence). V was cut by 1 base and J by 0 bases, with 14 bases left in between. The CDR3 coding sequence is TGTGCCAGCAGCTTGATGGGAATAGCGGTAGCCAAAAACATTCAGTACTTC. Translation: CASSLMGIAVAKNIQYF. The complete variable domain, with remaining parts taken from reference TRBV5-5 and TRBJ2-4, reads DAGVTQSPTHLIKTRGQQVTLRCSPISGHKSVSWYQQVLGQGPQFIFQYYEKEERGRGNFPDRFSARQFPNYSSELNVNALLLGDSALYLCASSLMGIAVAKNIQYFGAGTRLSVL.

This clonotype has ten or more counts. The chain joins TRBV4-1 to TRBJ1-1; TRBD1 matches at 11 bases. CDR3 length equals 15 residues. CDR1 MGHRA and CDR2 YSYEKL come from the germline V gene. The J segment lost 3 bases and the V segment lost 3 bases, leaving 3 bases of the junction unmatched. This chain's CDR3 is CASSHGQGADTEAFF. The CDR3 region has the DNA TGCGCCAGCAGCCATGGACAGGGGGCAGACACTGAAGCTTTCTTT.

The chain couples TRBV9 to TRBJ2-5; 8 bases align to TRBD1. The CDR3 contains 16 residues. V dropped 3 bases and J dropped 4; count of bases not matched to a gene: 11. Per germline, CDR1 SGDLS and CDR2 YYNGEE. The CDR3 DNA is TGTGCCAGCAGCGGAGGACTACGGACAGGGATAGAGACCCAGTACTTC. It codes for CASSGGLRTGIETQYF.

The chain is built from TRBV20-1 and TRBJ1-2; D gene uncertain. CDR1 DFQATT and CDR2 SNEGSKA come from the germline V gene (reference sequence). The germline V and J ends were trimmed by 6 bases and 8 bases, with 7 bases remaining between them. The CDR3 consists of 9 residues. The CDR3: CSARVGYTF. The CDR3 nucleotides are TGCAGTGCGAGGGTAGGCTACACCTTC.